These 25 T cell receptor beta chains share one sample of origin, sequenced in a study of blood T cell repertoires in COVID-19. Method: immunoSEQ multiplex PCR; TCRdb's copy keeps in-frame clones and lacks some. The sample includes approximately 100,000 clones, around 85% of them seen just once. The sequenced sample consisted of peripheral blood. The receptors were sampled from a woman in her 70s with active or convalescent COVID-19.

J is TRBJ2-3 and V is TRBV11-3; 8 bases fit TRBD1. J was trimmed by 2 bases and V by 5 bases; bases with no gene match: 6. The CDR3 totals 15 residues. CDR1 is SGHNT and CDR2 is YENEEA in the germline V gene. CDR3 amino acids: CASSPGTGFTDTQYF. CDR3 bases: TGTGCCAGCAGCCCAGGGACAGGTTTCACAGATACGCAGTATTTT.

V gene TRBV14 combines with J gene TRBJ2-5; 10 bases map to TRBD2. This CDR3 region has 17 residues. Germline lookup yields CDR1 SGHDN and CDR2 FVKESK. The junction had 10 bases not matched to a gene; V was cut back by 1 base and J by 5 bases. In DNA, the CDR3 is TGTGCCAGCAGCCAAGGTACCCTCCAGCGGGGGGGCGAGACCCAGTACTTC. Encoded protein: CASSQGTLQRGGETQYF.

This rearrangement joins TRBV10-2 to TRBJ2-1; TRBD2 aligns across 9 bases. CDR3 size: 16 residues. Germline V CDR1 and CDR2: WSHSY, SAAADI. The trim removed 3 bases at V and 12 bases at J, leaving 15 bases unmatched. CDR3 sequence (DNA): TGCGCCAGCAGTGATCTCTTCGGGCTAGCGGGGATAGGGCAGTTCTTC. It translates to CASSDLFGLAGIGQFF.

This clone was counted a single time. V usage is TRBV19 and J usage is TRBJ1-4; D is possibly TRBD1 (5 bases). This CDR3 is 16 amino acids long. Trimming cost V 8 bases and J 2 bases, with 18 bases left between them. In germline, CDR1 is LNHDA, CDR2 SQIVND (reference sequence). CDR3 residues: CASEQTGAGTNEKLFF. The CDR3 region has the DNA TGTGCCAGTGAACAAACCGGGGCGGGGACTAATGAAAAACTGTTTTTT.

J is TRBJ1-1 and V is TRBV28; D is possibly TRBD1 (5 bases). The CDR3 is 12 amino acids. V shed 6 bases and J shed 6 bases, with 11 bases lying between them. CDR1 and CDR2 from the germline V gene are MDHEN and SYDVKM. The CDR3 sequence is CASRPGGAEAFF. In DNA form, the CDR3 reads TGTGCCAGCAGACCTGGGGGGGCTGAAGCTTTCTTT.

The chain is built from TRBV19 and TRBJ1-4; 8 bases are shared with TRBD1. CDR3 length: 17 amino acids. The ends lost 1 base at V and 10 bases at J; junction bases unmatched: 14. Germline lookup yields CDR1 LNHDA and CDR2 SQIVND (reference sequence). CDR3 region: CASSIVRGGQGSRKLFF. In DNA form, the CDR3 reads TGTGCCAGTAGTATAGTAAGAGGTGGACAGGGTTCGCGAAAACTGTTTTTT.

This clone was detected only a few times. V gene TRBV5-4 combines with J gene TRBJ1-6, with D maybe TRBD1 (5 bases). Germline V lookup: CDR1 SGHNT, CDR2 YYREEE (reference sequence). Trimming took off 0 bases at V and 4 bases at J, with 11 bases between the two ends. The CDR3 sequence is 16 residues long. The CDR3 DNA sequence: TGTGCCAGCAGCTTGGGCGGGGGTAATTATAATTCACCCCTCCACTTT. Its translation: CASSLGGGNYNSPLHF.

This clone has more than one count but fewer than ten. The CDR3 DNA reads as TGTGCCAGCTCACCACAGGGGGCAACCAATAATTCACCCCTCCACTTT. Its translation: CASSPQGATNNSPLHF. This chain uses TRBV18 with TRBJ1-6; TRBD1 matches 7 bases. The CDR3 runs to 16 residues. J lost 5 bases, V lost 1 base, and 5 bases had no gene match. CDR1 is KGHSH and CDR2 is LQKENI in the germline V gene.

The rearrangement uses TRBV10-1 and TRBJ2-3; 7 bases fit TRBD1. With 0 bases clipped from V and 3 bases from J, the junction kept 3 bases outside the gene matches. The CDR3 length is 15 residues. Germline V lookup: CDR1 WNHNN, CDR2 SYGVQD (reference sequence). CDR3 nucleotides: TGCGCCAGCAGTGAGTCGGGCAGGGGGACAGATACGCAGTATTTT. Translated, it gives CASSESGRGTDTQYF.

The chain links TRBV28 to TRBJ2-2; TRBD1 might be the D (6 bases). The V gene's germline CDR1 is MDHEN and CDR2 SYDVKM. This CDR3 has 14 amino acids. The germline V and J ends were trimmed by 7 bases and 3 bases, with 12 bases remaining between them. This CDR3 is CASTLTGYTGELFF. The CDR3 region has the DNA TGTGCCAGCACCCTGACAGGATACACCGGGGAGCTGTTTTTT. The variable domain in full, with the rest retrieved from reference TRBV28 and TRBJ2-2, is DVKVTQSSRYLVKRTGEKVFLECVQDMDHENMFWYRQDPGLGLRLIYFSYDVKMKEKGDIPEGYSVSREKKERFSLILESASTNQTSMYLCASTLTGYTGELFFGEGSRLTVL.

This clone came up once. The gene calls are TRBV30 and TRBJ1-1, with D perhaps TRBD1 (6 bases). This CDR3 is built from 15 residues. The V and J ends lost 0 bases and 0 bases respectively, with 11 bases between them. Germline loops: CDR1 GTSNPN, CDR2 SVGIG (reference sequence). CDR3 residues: CAWSVEGTMNTEAFF. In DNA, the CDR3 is TGTGCCTGGAGTGTAGAAGGGACAATGAACACTGAAGCTTTCTTT.

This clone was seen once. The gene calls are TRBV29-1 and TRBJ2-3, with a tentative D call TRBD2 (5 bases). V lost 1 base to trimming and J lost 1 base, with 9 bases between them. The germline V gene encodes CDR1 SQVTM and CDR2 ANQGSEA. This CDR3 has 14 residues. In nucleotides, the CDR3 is TGCAGCGTTGAAGGCGGGCGGGGCACAGATACGCAGTATTTT. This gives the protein CSVEGGRGTDTQYF.

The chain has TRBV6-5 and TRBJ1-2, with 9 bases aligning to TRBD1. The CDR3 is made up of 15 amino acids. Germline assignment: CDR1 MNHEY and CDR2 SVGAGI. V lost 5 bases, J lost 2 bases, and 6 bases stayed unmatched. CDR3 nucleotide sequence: TGTGCCAGCAGTAGACTACAGGGGGCAAACTATGGCTACACCTTC. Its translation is CASSRLQGANYGYTF.

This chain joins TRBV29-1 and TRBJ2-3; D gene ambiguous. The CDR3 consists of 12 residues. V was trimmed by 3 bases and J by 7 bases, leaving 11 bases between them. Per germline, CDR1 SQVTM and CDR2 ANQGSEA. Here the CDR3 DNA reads TGCAGCGTTGAGGAGTCGCGAAATACGCAGTATTTT. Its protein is CSVEESRNTQYF.

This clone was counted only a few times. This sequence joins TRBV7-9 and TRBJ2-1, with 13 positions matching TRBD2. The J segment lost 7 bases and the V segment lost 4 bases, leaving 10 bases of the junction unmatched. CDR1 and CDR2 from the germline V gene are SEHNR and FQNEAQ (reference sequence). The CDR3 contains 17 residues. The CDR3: CASSYGTSGVLNNEQFF. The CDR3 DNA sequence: TGTGCCAGCAGCTACGGGACTAGCGGGGTTCTCAATAATGAGCAGTTCTTC.

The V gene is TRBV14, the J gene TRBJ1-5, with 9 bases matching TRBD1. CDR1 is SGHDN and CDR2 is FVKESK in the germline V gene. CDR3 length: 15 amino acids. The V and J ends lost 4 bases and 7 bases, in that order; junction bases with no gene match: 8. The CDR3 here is CASSPGQGPGQPQHF. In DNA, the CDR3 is TGTGCCAGCAGCCCCGGACAGGGGCCGGGGCAGCCCCAGCATTTT.

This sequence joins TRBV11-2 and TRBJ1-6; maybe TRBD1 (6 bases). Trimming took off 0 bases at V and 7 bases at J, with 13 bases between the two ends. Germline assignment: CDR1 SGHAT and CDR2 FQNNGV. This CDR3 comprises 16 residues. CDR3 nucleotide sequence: TGTGCCAGCAGCTTAGATGGGGGGGGGCGGAATTCACCCCTCCACTTT. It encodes CASSLDGGGRNSPLHF.

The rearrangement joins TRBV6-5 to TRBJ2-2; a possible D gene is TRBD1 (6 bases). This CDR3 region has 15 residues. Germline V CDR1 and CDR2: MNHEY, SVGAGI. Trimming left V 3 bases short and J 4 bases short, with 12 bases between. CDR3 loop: CASSYGQGSTGELFF. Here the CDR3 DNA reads TGTGCCAGCAGTTATGGGCAGGGGTCCACCGGGGAGCTGTTTTTT.

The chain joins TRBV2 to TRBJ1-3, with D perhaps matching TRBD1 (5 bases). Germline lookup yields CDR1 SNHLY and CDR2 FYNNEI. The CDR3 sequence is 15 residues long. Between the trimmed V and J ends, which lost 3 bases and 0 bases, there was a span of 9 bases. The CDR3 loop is CASSEWTISGNTIYF. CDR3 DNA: TGTGCCAGCAGTGAGTGGACAATCTCTGGAAACACCATATATTTT.

CDR3 sequence reads: CASSPTGVTEAFF. CDR3 coding DNA: TGTGCCAGCAGTCCTACAGGGGTCACTGAAGCTTTCTTT. The chain links TRBV7-9 to TRBJ1-1, with TRBD1 matching 7 bases. The CDR3 consists of 13 residues. V lost 6 bases to trimming and J lost 4 bases; unmatched junction nucleotides: 5. Germline V CDR1 and CDR2: SEHNR, FQNEAQ (reference sequence).

Here the CDR3 reads CATQTSSGGAATQYF. CDR3 bases: TGTGCCACCCAAACCTCTAGCGGGGGGGCAGCTACGCAGTATTTT. The J gene is TRBJ2-3, the V gene TRBV28; 12 nucleotides match TRBD2. The germline V gene has CDR1 MDHEN and CDR2 SYDVKM. The CDR3 runs 15 residues. V shed 10 bases and J 8 bases; nucleotides not matched to a gene: 13. Full variable domain (missing parts from reference TRBV28 and TRBJ2-3): DVKVTQSSRYLVKRTGEKVFLECVQDMDHENMFWYRQDPGLGLRLIYFSYDVKMKEKGDIPEGYSVSREKKERFSLILESASTNQTSMYLCATQTSSGGAATQYFGPGTRLTVL.

CDR3 sequence: CASRRQPSDEKLFF. The CDR3 DNA follows: TGCGCCAGCCGACGACAGCCTAGTGATGAAAAACTGTTTTTT. The chain is built from TRBV5-1 and TRBJ1-4, with D possibly matching TRBD1 (5 bases). Germline CDR1 SGHRS, CDR2 YFSETQ. Deletions cut 7 bases from V and 6 bases from J, with 16 bases between. CDR3 length: 14 amino acids.

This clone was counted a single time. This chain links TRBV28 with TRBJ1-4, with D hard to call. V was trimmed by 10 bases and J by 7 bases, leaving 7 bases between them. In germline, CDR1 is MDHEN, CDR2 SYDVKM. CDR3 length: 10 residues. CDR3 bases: TGTGCCACCAACGGTGAAAAACTGTTTTTT. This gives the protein CATNGEKLFF.

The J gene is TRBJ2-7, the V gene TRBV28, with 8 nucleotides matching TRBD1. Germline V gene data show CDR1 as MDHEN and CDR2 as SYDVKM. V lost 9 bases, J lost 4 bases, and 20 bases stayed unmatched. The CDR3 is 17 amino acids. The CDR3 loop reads CASRDRRAGFLLYEQYF. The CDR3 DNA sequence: TGTGCCAGTCGGGACAGGAGAGCCGGTTTCCTCCTATACGAGCAGTACTTC.

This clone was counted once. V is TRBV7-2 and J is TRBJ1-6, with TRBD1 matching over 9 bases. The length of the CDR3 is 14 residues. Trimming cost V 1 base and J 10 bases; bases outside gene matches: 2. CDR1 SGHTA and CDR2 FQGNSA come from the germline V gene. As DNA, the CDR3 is TGTGCCAGCAGCTTAGGGACAGGGGTATCACCCCTCCACTTT. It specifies CASSLGTGVSPLHF.